The TCR beta chain under discussion was sequenced for a study of blood T cell repertoires in COVID-19. Study at large: Samples of COVID-19 (acute and convalescent) were obtained from the United States, Italy and Spain.

In the original workflow: Amplified reference gene primers provided the basis for estimating nucleated cell counts. Some clones are missing from TCRdb's copy, which holds only in-frame ones; the method was immunoSEQ multiplex PCR. D and trimming were read from the DNA, whereas the V and J calls and clone size are those reported in that table. This sample has about 140,000 clones; approximately 84% occur once, and the top ten carry around 3.7%. The CDR3 runs to 15 residues. The J gene is TRBJ2-3, the V gene TRBV21-1; the table gives TRBD1 as D, unverified against the DNA. TRBV21-1 is a pseudogene locus. The sequence was obtained from a woman aged 45 to 65 with acute COVID-19. The sample comprised PBMCs or T cells enriched from blood (not recorded which). The CDR3 protein is CASSTGQGSTDTQYF. Written as DNA, the CDR3 is TGTGCCAGCAGCACGGGACAGGGATCAACAGATACGCAGTATTTT.